What follows are 18 T cell receptor beta chains derived from one specimen sequenced in a study of spatial heterogeneity in lung cancer. Study-wide findings and caveats: Tumor mutation count correlated with how many alpha and beta TCRs expanded intratumorally.

A single record per CDR3 protein comes from TCRdb applying MiXCR to the 5' RACE reads. The sample lists a few thousand distinct CDR3 sequences; 5.5% to 6% were seen once. Their specific antigens are unknown. Time point: sample taken at primary tumor resection. This specimen was lung tumor tissue, taken at surgery. These receptor sequences come from a female donor with early-stage non-small cell lung cancer.

This clonotype is deemed medium-sized (0.01 to 0.1%). The chain carries TRBV5-1 and TRBJ2-1; 10 bases fit TRBD2. V shed 5 bases and J 5 bases; nucleotides not matched to a gene: 7. The germline V gene has CDR1 SGHRS and CDR2 YFSETQ. This CDR3 comprises 15 residues. DNA of the CDR3: TGCGCCAGCAGGGCGCCTAGCGGGGGCAACAATGAGCAGTTCTTC. Translated, it gives CASRAPSGGNNEQFF.

The chain carries TRBV10-3 and TRBJ1-2, with no clear D. Germline loops: CDR1 ENHRY, CDR2 SYGVKD. This CDR3 region has 13 residues. Trimming pared 8 bases from V and 0 bases from J, leaving 10 bases between. The CDR3 sequence: CAIRPATNYGYTF. The CDR3 DNA reads as TGTGCCATCCGGCCAGCAACTAACTATGGCTACACCTTC.

Judged by abundance, this clonotype is large. The V call is TRBV27, the J call TRBJ2-3; TRBD1 or TRBD2 may be the D gene (6 bases each). Trimming left V 6 bases short and J 7 bases short, with 14 bases between. There are 13 residues in the CDR3. Per the germline V gene, CDR1 is MNHEY and CDR2 is SMNVEV (reference sequence). CDR3 protein: CASRTGGVNTQYF. Here the CDR3 DNA reads TGTGCCAGCAGGACAGGCGGGGTGAATACGCAGTATTTT.

In this sample, this clonotype is medium-sized. The chain carries TRBV7-2 and TRBJ1-2, with unresolved D. Trimming left V 1 base short and J 7 bases short, with 7 bases between. Germline V gives CDR1 SGHTA, CDR2 FQGNSA. The CDR3 has 12 residues. As DNA, the CDR3 is TGTGCCAGCAGCTTAGGTTTCGGTGGCTACACCTTC. Amino acid sequence: CASSLGFGGYTF.

The sample holds many counts of this clonotype. V gene TRBV7-9 combines with J gene TRBJ2-2, with unresolved D. With 5 bases removed from V and 1 base from J, the gap between germline ends came to 8 bases. Germline loops: CDR1 SEHNR, CDR2 FQNEAQ (reference sequence). This CDR3 is built from 14 residues. The CDR3 bases are TGTGCCAGCAGCCCGATGGGGAACACCGGGGAGCTGTTTTTT. Translation gives CASSPMGNTGELFF.

This clonotype is medium-sized within its sample. The rearrangement uses TRBV7-6 and TRBJ2-5, with TRBD2 identical over 8 bases. This CDR3 has 15 residues. Germline-derived CDR1 and CDR2 are SGHVS and FNYEAQ. V was clipped by 5 bases and J by 5 bases; unmatched bases: 10. The CDR3 protein is CASSPRGAGVETQYF. Written as DNA, the CDR3 is TGTGCCAGCAGCCCCCGGGGAGCGGGAGTTGAGACCCAGTACTTC. The variable domain in full, completed from reference TRBV7-6 and TRBJ2-5, reads GAGVSQSPRYKVTKRGQDVALRCDPISGHVSLYWYRQALGQGPEFLTYFNYEAQQDKSGLPNDRFSAERPEGSISTLTIQRTEQRDSAMYRCASSPRGAGVETQYFGPGTRLLVL.

This clonotype ranks as medium-sized (0.01 to 0.1%). The CDR3 loop is CASSPGWTYEQYV. Here the CDR3 DNA reads TGTGCCAGCAGCCCGGGGTGGACCTACGAGCAGTACGTC. This rearrangement joins TRBV5-8 to TRBJ2-7; D may be TRBD2 (5 bases). The CDR3 is made up of 13 amino acids. CDR1 and CDR2 from the germline V gene are SGHTS and YDEGEE. V lost 4 bases and J lost 2, with 10 bases in between.

V is TRBV27 and J is TRBJ2-7; maybe TRBD2 (7 bases). CDR3 length: 12 residues. Germline V gene sequence: CDR1 MNHEY, CDR2 SMNVEV (reference sequence). The V end lost 6 bases, the J end lost 5 bases, and 11 bases lay between the germline ends. The CDR3 coding sequence is TGTGCCAGCAGGGGGGGGCCCAACGAGCAGTACTTC. Translation: CASRGGPNEQYF.

This clonotype was recorded many times. V is TRBV11-3 and J is TRBJ2-7; 11 bases match TRBD1. The CDR3 loop spans 16 amino acids. Germline CDR1 SGHNT, CDR2 YENEEA. J gave up 6 bases and V 1 base, and 8 bases lay outside the gene matches. CDR3 amino acids: CASSLGFGTGGSEQYF. The CDR3 DNA sequence: TGTGCCAGCAGCTTAGGGTTCGGGACAGGGGGATCCGAGCAGTACTTC.

V and J are TRBV25-1 and TRBJ1-4, with D perhaps TRBD1 (6 bases). This CDR3 comprises 16 residues. Germline V CDR1 and CDR2: MGHDK, SYGVNS. V shed 3 bases and J shed 1 base, with 12 bases lying between them. For the CDR3, the DNA is TGTGCCAGCAGTGAGACGCAGGGGTTAACTAATGAAAAACTGTTTTTT. Translation: CASSETQGLTNEKLFF.

By its share, this clonotype is medium-sized (0.01 to 0.1%). CDR3 in amino acids: CASSQEQGSNTGELFF. In DNA form, the CDR3 reads TGTGCCAGCAGCCAAGAACAGGGGTCGAACACCGGGGAGCTGTTTTTT. The genes are TRBV3-1 and TRBJ2-2; 7 nucleotides line up with TRBD1. Germline-derived CDR1 and CDR2 are LGHDT and YNNKEL (reference sequence). The CDR3 consists of 16 residues. The ends lost 0 bases at V and 0 bases at J; junction bases unmatched: 1.

By its share, this clonotype is large. The chain couples TRBV30 to TRBJ1-5, with D uncertain. CDR3 length equals 13 residues. Deletions cut 0 bases from V and 5 bases from J, with 8 bases between. In germline, CDR1 is GTSNPN, CDR2 SVGIG (reference sequence). In DNA, the CDR3 is TGTGCCTGGAGTGTCGCAGGAGATCAGCCCCAGCATTTT. It encodes CAWSVAGDQPQHF.

Many counts were recorded for this clonotype. The CDR3, as DNA: TGTGCCAGCAGCACCTCCTACCCCTCCTACGAGCAGTACTTC. Translated: CASSTSYPSYEQYF. The chain employs TRBV28 and TRBJ2-7; D not certain. This CDR3 comprises 14 residues. The germline V gene has CDR1 MDHEN and CDR2 SYDVKM. V was shortened by 6 bases and J by 0 bases, with 12 bases between the two germline ends.

In its sample, this clonotype is medium-sized (0.01 to 0.1%). The chain combines TRBV27 with TRBJ1-1; 7 bases match TRBD1. Losses at the gene ends were 6 bases for V and 6 bases for J; bases not matched to a gene: 10. This CDR3 region has 14 residues. The germline V gene has CDR1 MNHEY and CDR2 SMNVEV (reference sequence). CDR3 sequence: CASSRQGSDSEAFF. The CDR3 bases are TGTGCCAGCAGCCGACAGGGATCAGACTCTGAAGCTTTCTTT.

This clonotype ranks as medium-sized. The chain joins TRBV6-2 or TRBV6-3 to TRBJ2-3; tentatively, D is TRBD1 (5 bases). Looked up from germline, CDR1 is MNHEY and CDR2 is SVGEGT. Trimming took off 2 bases at V and 6 bases at J, with 6 bases between the two ends. CDR3 length: 12 amino acids. The CDR3 DNA is TGTGCCAGCAGTTACCGACAGGATACGCAGTATTTT. Its protein is CASSYRQDTQYF.

This sequence joins TRBV7-9 and TRBJ2-3, with unresolved D. The germline V gene has CDR1 SEHNR and CDR2 FQNEAQ (reference sequence). V was trimmed by 0 bases and J by 2 bases, leaving 6 bases between them. The CDR3 runs to 14 residues. For the CDR3, the DNA is TGTGCCAGCAGCTTAGCGATCGCCACAGATACGCAGTATTTT. Translation gives CASSLAIATDTQYF.

By its share, this clonotype is medium-sized (0.01 to 0.1%). J is TRBJ2-1 and V is TRBV4-1; 8 bases line up with TRBD2. With 0 bases clipped from V and 9 bases from J, the junction kept 10 bases outside the gene matches. Germline V gives CDR1 MGHRA, CDR2 YSYEKL. This CDR3 is built from 16 residues. The CDR3: CASSQDRSGSMGEQFF. DNA of the CDR3: TGCGCCAGCAGCCAAGATCGGAGCGGGAGTATGGGTGAGCAGTTCTTC.

CDR3 nucleotides: TGTGCCAGCTCACCCCCGACAGAGTCCTATGGCTACACCTTC. Translation gives CASSPPTESYGYTF. The rearrangement joins TRBV18 to TRBJ1-2; weak D call: TRBD1 (5 bases). The V end lost 3 bases, the J end lost 4 bases, and 12 bases lay between the germline ends. The CDR3 runs 14 residues. CDR1 is KGHSH, CDR2 LQKENI, per germline.